A single sample gave rise to the 11 T cell receptor beta chains below, sequenced in a study of T cell changes during pregnancy in multiple sclerosis. Profiled with immunoSEQ multiplex PCR; TCRdb holds only in-frame clones, not every one. The repertoire has under 50,000 clones, about 95% of them found once; the top ten carry over 4.5%. The source material was CD8+ T cells from peripheral blood mononuclear cells, sampled in the first trimester of pregnancy. The receptors derive from a female donor with multiple sclerosis, enrolled in a pregnancy study.

This clone appeared once. V usage is TRBV6-6 and J usage is TRBJ2-3; 10 positions match TRBD2. The CDR3 runs 15 residues. The V and J ends lost 6 bases and 1 base, in that order; junction bases with no gene match: 4. Per germline, CDR1 MNHNY and CDR2 SVGAGI (reference sequence). CDR3 bases: TGTGCCAGCAGCTTCCTAGCGGGAGGCACAGATACGCAGTATTTT. Translation gives CASSFLAGGTDTQYF.

V is TRBV4-2 and J is TRBJ2-2, with D possibly TRBD1 on 5 matching bases. Trimming took off 1 base at V and 3 bases at J, with 9 bases between the two ends. Germline values: CDR1 LGHNA, CDR2 YNFKEQ. The CDR3 runs 15 residues. Written as DNA, the CDR3 is TGTGCCAGCAGCCAAGTCCAGGGCGACACCGGGGAGCTGTTTTTT. Its translation: CASSQVQGDTGELFF.

This chain links TRBV4-1 with TRBJ2-3; 7 bases map to TRBD2. J lost 0 bases, V lost 2 bases, and 5 bases had no gene match. The CDR3 length is 16 residues. The germline gives CDR1 MGHRA, CDR2 YSYEKL. CDR3 sequence reads: CASSQPPSGSTDTQYF. The CDR3 DNA reads TGCGCCAGCAGCCAACCTCCTAGCGGAAGCACAGATACGCAGTATTTT.

V is TRBV7-6 and J is TRBJ2-7; D gene unclear. The ends were cut back, 4 bases at V and 4 bases at J, with 11 bases in the middle. The CDR3 loop spans 13 amino acids. Germline V lookup: CDR1 SGHVS, CDR2 FNYEAQ. The CDR3 protein is CASSYILGYEQYF. The CDR3 nucleotides read TGTGCCAGCAGCTATATTCTCGGGTACGAGCAGTACTTC.

This chain links TRBV27 with TRBJ2-3; 12 bases map to TRBD1. Germline-derived CDR1 and CDR2 are MNHEY and SMNVEV (reference sequence). The CDR3 consists of 15 residues. J was trimmed by 6 bases and V by 0 bases; bases with no gene match: 1. The DNA of the CDR3 is TGTGCCAGCAGTTTATCGGGACAGGGGGCTGATACGCAGTATTTT. Translation gives CASSLSGQGADTQYF.

This clone appeared once. Written as DNA, the CDR3 is TGCGCCAGCAGCCAGGCGGGAACCGGGCTATACTATGGCTACACCTTC. Translated: CASSQAGTGLYYGYTF. This chain uses TRBV4-3 with TRBJ1-2; no reliable D call. Germline lookup yields CDR1 LGHNA and CDR2 YSLEER. Trimming took 3 bases from V and 3 from J, leaving 17 bases between them. CDR3 length: 16 residues.

The chain joins TRBV27 to TRBJ1-5; the D gene is possibly TRBD1 (6 bases). This CDR3 has 17 residues. Germline values: CDR1 MNHEY, CDR2 SMNVEV (reference sequence). V dropped 5 bases and J dropped 0 bases, with 17 bases sitting between them. The CDR3 is CASSPTGTSFSNQPQHF. The CDR3 DNA sequence: TGTGCCAGCAGTCCAACCGGGACATCTTTTAGCAATCAGCCCCAGCATTTT.

J is TRBJ2-7 and V is TRBV30; 8 bases map to TRBD2. Trimming removed 7 bases from V and 4 bases from J; junction bases left unmatched: 12. There are 14 residues in the CDR3. Germline CDR1 is GTSNPN and CDR2 is SVGIG (reference sequence). Written as DNA, the CDR3 is TGTGCCTTAATAGCGGGAACAATGATTTACGAGCAGTACTTC. This codes for CALIAGTMIYEQYF.

The J gene is TRBJ2-7, the V gene TRBV29-1, with a possible D match to TRBD1 (7 bases). CDR1 and CDR2 from the germline V gene are SQVTM and ANQGSEA. The CDR3 runs to 13 residues. CDR3 protein: CRRRGTDLYEQYF. The CDR3 coding sequence is TGCAGGCGGAGGGGGACAGACCTTTACGAGCAGTACTTC.

The V gene is TRBV4-2, the J gene TRBJ1-2; D is perhaps TRBD1 (5 bases). Germline V CDR1 and CDR2: LGHNA, YNFKEQ. The V and J ends lost 4 bases and 0 bases respectively, with 9 bases between them. The CDR3 covers 14 residues. The CDR3 loop is CASSPKGSNYGYTF. The CDR3 DNA is TGTGCCAGCAGCCCAAAGGGGTCTAACTATGGCTACACCTTC.

This sequence joins TRBV28 and TRBJ1-1; 7 nucleotides agree with TRBD1. After removal of 4 bases from V and 1 base from J, the junction contained 9 bases not matched to a gene. Per germline, CDR1 MDHEN and CDR2 SYDVKM. CDR3 length equals 16 residues. CDR3 residues: CASSSFSGTENTEAFF. DNA of the CDR3: TGTGCCAGCAGTTCCTTTTCCGGGACAGAGAACACTGAAGCTTTCTTT.